The rows below give T cell receptor beta chains drawn from one sample of a study of T cells in Graves' hyperthyroidism and ophthalmopathy. Each CDR3 protein is one row after TCRdb ran MiXCR on the multiplex PCR reads. This sample has a few hundred thousand distinct CDR3 sequences, with just over 45% found just once. The sequenced sample was peripheral blood or thyroid tissue (not recorded which). The receptors shown here come from a woman aged 18-35 years with Graves' hyperthyroidism. Each CDR3 is given with its conserved first and last residue. A D gene is named only where the DNA matches it firmly. Size is omitted from some rows. Given values are once, few, many or a class for expanded clones.

. | . | TRBJ1-2 | TRBV10-3 | CAISAMTGDSPLHFGYTF | .
TRBD2 | . | TRBJ2-3 | TRBV5-1 | CASSARAGGRTDTQYF | TGCGCCAGCAGCGCTAGAGCGGGAGGAAGGACAGATACGCAGTATTTT
. | many | TRBJ1-2 | TRBV6-5 | CASSRDRDYGYTF | TGTGCCAGCAGCCGGGACCGCGACTATGGCTACACCTTC
TRBD2 | once | TRBJ2-5 | TRBV4-1 | CVSSQDPSGSGETQYF | TGCGTCAGCAGCCAAGATCCTAGCGGGAGTGGAGAGACCCAGTACTTC
TRBD2 | . | TRBJ2-6 | TRBV7-2 | CASSLTAGEDLTF | TGTGCCAGCAGCTTAACAGCGGGAGAGGACCTGACTTTC
. | many | TRBJ1-1 | TRBV5-1 | CASSLEPRNTEAFF | TGCGCCAGCAGCTTGGAGCCAAGGAACACTGAAGCTTTCTTT
. | . | TRBJ1-3 | TRBV4-2 | CASSQGTLDSGNTIYF | TGTGCCAGCAGCCAAGGGACACTCGACTCTGGAAACACCATATATTTT
. | few | TRBJ2-2 | TRBV3-1 | CASSQRGWQRELFF | TGTGCCAGCAGCCAACGGGGCTGGCAAAGGGAGCTGTTTTTT
. | many | TRBJ1-6 | TRBV7-9 | CASSLVQGNSPLHF | TGTGCCAGCAGCTTAGTACAGGGTAATTCACCCCTCCACTTT
. | . | TRBJ2-1 | TRBV10-2 | CASSDTTSVFF | TGCGCCAGCAGTGATACTACCAGCGTGTTCTTC
. | . | TRBJ1-4 | TRBV5-6 | CASSLAGPNEKLLF | TGTGCCAGCAGCTTGGCGGGACCCAATGAAAAACTGCTTTTT
. | . | TRBJ2-3 | TRBV11-2 | CASSRQGTRADTQYF | TGTGCCAGCAGCCGACAGGGGACTAGAGCAGATACGCAGTATTTT
. | . | TRBJ1-3 | TRBV19 | CASNRRDNGNTIYF | TGTGCCAGTAACCGGCGAGATAATGGAAACACCATATATTTT
. | . | TRBJ2-2 | TRBV7-9 | CASSQDWRGPNTGELFF | TGTGCCAGCAGCCAAGATTGGCGCGGGCCGAACACCGGGGAGCTGTTTTTT
. | . | TRBJ1-2 | TRBV4-1 | CASSQATLRQYCGYTF | TGCGCCAGCAGCCAAGCGACGCTCCGGCAGTACTGTGGCTACACCTTC
. | many | TRBJ2-5 | TRBV6-5 | CASRRSIAPETQYF | TGTGCCAGCAGGAGGTCCATCGCCCCAGAGACCCAGTACTTC
. | . | TRBJ2-3 | TRBV5-1 | CASSLVGSVTDTQYF | TGCGCCAGCAGCTTGGTCGGGAGTGTTACAGATACGCAGTATTTT
TRBD2 | . | TRBJ2-3 | TRBV9 | CASSVQSGSLTDTQYF | TGTGCCAGCAGCGTACAGAGCGGGAGCCTCACAGATACGCAGTATTTT
. | . | TRBJ2-1 | TRBV20-1 | CSASLVEYTEQFF | TGCAGTGCTAGTCTAGTGGAGTACACTGAGCAGTTCTTC
TRBD2 | . | TRBJ2-5 | TRBV11-2 | CASFGTSGYPQETQYF | TGTGCCAGCTTCGGTACTAGCGGCTACCCCCAAGAGACCCAGTACTTC
. | . | TRBJ2-2 | TRBV29-1 | CSVGIDTGELFF | TGCAGCGTTGGTATCGACACCGGGGAGCTGTTTTTT
. | . | TRBJ1-6 | TRBV20-1 | CSASPATGRANQPLHF | TGCAGTGCTAGCCCTGCAACAGGTAGGGCAAATCAGCCCCTCCACTTT
TRBD1 | . | TRBJ1-2 | TRBV7-4 | CASSLGQGPNGYTF | TGTGCCAGCAGCTTAGGACAGGGACCCAATGGCTACACCTTC
TRBD1 | many | TRBJ1-6 | TRBV6-1 | CASTPGTAYSPLHF | TGTGCCAGCACCCCCGGGACAGCTTATTCACCCCTCCACTTT
. | many | TRBJ2-6 | TRBV29-1 | CSVEGRGQGSGANVLTF | TGCAGCGTTGAAGGGAGGGGGCAAGGCTCTGGGGCCAACGTCCTGACTTTC
TRBD1 | many | TRBJ1-1 | TRBV16 | CASSQGTGIIQAFF | TGTGCCAGCAGCCAAGGGACAGGGATAATCCAAGCTTTCTTT
. | . | TRBJ2-7 | TRBV13 | CASSAGWSSYEQYF | TGTGCCAGCAGCGCCGGTTGGAGCTCCTACGAGCAGTACTTC
. | once | TRBJ2-1 | TRBV7-9 | CASSLLVGARDEQFF | TGTGCCAGCAGCCTCCTAGTAGGGGCGCGCGATGAGCAGTTCTTC
TRBD1 | . | TRBJ2-7 | TRBV20-1 | CSASVLGQNYEQYF | TGCAGTGCTAGTGTCCTGGGACAGAACTACGAGCAGTACTTC
. | many | TRBJ1-6 | TRBV11-2 | CASSLDRDSNSPLHF | TGTGCCAGCAGCTTAGATCGTGACAGTAATTCACCCCTCCACTTT
. | . | TRBJ2-5 | TRBV6-6 | CASCRTDVQETQYF | TGTGCCAGCTGCCGGACAGACGTACAAGAGACCCAGTACTTC
. | . | TRBJ1-5 | TRBV5-4 | CASSLDWRVQHF | TGTGCCAGCAGCTTGGACTGGCGGGTCCAGCATTTT
. | . | TRBJ2-7 | TRBV7-6 | CASAPYSGSYEQYF | TGTGCTAGCGCCCCGTATAGCGGCTCCTACGAGCAGTACTTC
TRBD2 | . | TRBJ2-7 | TRBV7-2 | CASSYTSGRNNEQYF | TGTGCCAGCAGCTATACTAGCGGGAGGAACAATGAGCAGTACTTC
TRBD1 | many | TRBJ1-2 | TRBV2 | CASNIRGLGYTF | TGTGCCAGCAATATCAGGGGGCTTGGCTACACCTTC
TRBD2 | . | TRBJ2-7 | TRBV6-5 | CASSYSPGGAYEQYF | TGTGCCAGCAGTTACTCTCCGGGAGGTGCCTACGAGCAGTACTTC
TRBD2 | . | TRBJ2-3 | TRBV15 | CAWAGGSTDTQYF | TGTGCCTGGGCGGGAGGGAGTACAGATACGCAGTATTTT
. | . | TRBJ1-2 | TRBV7-9 | CASSLAGLSYGYTF | TGTGCCAGCAGCTTAGCGGGCCTATCCTATGGCTACACCTTC
. | . | TRBJ2-5 | TRBV20-1 | CSARDVGSQYF | TGCAGTGCTAGAGATGTAGGGAGCCAGTACTTC
TRBD1 | . | TRBJ1-6 | TRBV10-3 | CAISAGTGRTPLHF | TGTGCCATCAGTGCCGGGACAGGGAGGACACCCCTCCACTTT
. | . | TRBJ1-2 | TRBV7-2 | CASSNGAGYTF | TGTGCCAGCAGCAATGGGGCTGGCTACACCTTC